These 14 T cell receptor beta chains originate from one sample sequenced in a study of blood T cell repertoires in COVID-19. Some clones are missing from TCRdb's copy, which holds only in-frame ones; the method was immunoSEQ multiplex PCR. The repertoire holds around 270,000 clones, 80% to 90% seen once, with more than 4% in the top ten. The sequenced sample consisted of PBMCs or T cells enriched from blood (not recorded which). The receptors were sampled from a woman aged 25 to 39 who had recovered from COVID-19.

The CDR3 region has the DNA TGTGCCAGCAGTGAGGGGACAGGGGGCGAGCATTTT. Its translation is CASSEGTGGEHF. The chain recombines TRBV6-1 with TRBJ1-5, with TRBD1 identical over 12 bases. The CDR3 runs to 12 residues. Germline V CDR1 and CDR2: MNHNS, SASEGT. Trimming cost V 3 bases and J 14 bases; bases outside gene matches: 2.

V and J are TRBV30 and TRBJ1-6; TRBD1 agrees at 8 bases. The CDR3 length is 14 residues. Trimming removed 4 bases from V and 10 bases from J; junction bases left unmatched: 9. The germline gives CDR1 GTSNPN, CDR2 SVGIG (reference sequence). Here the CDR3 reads CAWIFAGGGSPLHF. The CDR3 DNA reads TGTGCCTGGATCTTCGCAGGGGGCGGATCACCCCTCCACTTT.

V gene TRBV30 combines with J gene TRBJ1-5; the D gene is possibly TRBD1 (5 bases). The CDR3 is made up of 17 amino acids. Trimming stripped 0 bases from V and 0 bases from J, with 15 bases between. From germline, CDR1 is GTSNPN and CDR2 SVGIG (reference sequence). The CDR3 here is CAWSVHRTPYSNQPQHF. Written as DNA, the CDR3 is TGTGCCTGGAGTGTACACAGGACCCCATATAGCAATCAGCCCCAGCATTTT.

The CDR3 sequence is CASSYLPPGQGARGGNQPQHF. Here the CDR3 DNA reads TGTGCCAGCAGTTACCTCCCCCCGGGACAGGGGGCCAGGGGCGGCAATCAGCCCCAGCATTTT. The chain links TRBV6-2 or TRBV6-3 to TRBJ1-5, with 12 nucleotides matching TRBD1. CDR1 and CDR2 from the germline V gene are MNHEY and SVGEGT. CDR3 size: 21 residues. V lost 2 bases to trimming and J lost 2 bases; unmatched junction nucleotides: 16.

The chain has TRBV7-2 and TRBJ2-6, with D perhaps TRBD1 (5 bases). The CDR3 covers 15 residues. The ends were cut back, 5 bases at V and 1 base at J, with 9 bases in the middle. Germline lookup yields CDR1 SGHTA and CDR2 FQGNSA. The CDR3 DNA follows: TGTGCCAGCAGCGCACAGGTGTCTGGGGCCAACGTCCTGACTTTC. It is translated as CASSAQVSGANVLTF.

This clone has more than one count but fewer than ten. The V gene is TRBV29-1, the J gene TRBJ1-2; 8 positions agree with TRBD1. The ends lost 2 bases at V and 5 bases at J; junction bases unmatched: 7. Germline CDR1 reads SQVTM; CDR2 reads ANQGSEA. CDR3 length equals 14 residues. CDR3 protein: CSVERQGQGYGYTF. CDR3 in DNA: TGCAGCGTTGAACGACAGGGGCAGGGATATGGCTACACCTTC.

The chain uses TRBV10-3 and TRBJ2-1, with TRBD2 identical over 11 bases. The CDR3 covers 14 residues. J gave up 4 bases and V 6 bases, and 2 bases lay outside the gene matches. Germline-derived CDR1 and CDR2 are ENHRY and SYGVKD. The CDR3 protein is CAIRGLAAYNEQFF. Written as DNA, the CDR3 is TGTGCCATCAGGGGACTAGCGGCATACAATGAGCAGTTCTTC.

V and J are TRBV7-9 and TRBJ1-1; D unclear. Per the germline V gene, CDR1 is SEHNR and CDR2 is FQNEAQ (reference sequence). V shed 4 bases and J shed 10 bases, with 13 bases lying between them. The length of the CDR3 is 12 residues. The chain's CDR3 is CASSWTGFGAFF. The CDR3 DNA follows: TGTGCCAGCAGCTGGACGGGGTTTGGAGCTTTCTTT.

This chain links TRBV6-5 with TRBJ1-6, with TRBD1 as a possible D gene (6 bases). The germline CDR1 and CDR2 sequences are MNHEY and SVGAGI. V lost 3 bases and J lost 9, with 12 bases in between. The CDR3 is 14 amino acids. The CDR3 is CASSYSGEGSPLHF. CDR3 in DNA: TGTGCCAGCAGTTATTCAGGGGAGGGTTCACCCCTCCACTTT.

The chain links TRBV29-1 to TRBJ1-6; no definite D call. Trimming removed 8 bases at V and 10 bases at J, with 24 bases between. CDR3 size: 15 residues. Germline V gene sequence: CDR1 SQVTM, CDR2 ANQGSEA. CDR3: CSIPEGKRSQSPLHF. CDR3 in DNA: TGCAGCATCCCCGAAGGGAAGCGGTCACAGTCACCCCTCCACTTT.

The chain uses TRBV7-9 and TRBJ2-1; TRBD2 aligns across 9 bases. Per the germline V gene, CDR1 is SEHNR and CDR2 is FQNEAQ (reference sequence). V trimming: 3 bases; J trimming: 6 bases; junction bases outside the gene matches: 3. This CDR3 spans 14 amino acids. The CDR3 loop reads CASSLASGVNEQFF. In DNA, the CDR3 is TGTGCCAGCAGCTTGGCTAGCGGGGTCAATGAGCAGTTCTTC.

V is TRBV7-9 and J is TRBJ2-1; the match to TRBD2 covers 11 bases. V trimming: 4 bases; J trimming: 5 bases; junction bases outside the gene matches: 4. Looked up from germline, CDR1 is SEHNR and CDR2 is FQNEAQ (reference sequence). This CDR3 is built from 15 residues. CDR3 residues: CASSYQTSGNNEQFF. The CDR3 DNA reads TGTGCCAGCAGCTATCAGACTAGCGGGAACAATGAGCAGTTCTTC.

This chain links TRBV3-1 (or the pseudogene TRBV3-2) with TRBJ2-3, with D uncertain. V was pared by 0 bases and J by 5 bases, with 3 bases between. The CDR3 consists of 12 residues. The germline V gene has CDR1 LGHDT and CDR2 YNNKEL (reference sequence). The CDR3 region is CASSQDGDTQYF. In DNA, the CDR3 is TGTGCCAGCAGCCAAGACGGAGATACGCAGTATTTT.

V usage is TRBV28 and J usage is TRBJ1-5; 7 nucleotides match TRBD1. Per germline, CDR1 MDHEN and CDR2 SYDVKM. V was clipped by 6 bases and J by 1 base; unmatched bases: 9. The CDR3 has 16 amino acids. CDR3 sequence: CASSPTGRGSNQPQHF. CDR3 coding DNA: TGTGCCAGCAGCCCGACAGGGCGAGGGAGCAATCAGCCCCAGCATTTT.